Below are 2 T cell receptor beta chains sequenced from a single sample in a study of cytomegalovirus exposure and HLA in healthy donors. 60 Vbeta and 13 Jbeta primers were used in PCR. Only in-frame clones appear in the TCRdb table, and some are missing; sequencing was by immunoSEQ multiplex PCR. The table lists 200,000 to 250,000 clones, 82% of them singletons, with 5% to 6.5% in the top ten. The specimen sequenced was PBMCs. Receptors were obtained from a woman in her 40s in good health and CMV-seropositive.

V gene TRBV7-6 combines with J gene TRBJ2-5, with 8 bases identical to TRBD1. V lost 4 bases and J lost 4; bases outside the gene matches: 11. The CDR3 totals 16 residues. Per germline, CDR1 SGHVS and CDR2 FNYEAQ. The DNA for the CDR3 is TGTGCCAGCAGCTCCCTTATCGGACAGGGCCGAGAGACCCAGTACTTC. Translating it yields CASSSLIGQGRETQYF.

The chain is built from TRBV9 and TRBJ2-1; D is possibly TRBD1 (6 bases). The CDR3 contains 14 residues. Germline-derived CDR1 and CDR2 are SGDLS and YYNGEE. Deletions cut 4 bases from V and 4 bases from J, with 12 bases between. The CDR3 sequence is CASSLSTGYNEQFF. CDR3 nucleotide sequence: TGTGCCAGCAGCCTCTCGACAGGATACAATGAGCAGTTCTTC.